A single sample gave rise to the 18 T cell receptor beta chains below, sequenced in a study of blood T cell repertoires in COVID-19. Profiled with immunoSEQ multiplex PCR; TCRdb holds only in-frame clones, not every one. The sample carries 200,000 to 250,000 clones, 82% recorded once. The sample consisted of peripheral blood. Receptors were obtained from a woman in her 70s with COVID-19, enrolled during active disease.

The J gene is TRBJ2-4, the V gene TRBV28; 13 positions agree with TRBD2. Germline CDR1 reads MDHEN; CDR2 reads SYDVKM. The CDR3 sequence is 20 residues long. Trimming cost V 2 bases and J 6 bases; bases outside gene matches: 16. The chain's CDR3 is CASSLHGLAGVGLYGNIQYF. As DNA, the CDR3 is TGTGCCAGCAGTTTACATGGACTAGCGGGAGTTGGTTTATATGGAAACATTCAGTACTTC.

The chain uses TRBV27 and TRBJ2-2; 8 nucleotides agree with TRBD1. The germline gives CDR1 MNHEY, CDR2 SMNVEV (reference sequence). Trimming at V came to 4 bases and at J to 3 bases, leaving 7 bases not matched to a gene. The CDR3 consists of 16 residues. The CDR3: CASSSLTGVDTGELFF. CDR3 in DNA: TGTGCCAGCAGTTCCTTGACAGGGGTGGACACCGGGGAGCTGTTTTTT.

The DNA of the CDR3 is TGCGCCAGCAGCCCTATAGGGCGGGAGAAGAAGGGAGAGACCCAGTACTTC. This encodes CASSPIGREKKGETQYF. The J gene is TRBJ2-5, the V gene TRBV4-1; TRBD2 matches at 7 bases. The V gene end was trimmed by 4 bases and the J gene end by 4 bases; junction bases not matched to a gene: 15. Germline loops: CDR1 MGHRA, CDR2 YSYEKL. This CDR3 comprises 17 residues.

CDR3 sequence (DNA): TGCAGCGTTGGGCTACTAGTAGCGGGAGACAATGAGCAGTTCTTC. It codes for CSVGLLVAGDNEQFF. This chain joins TRBV29-1 and TRBJ2-1; 9 bases fit TRBD2. The CDR3 consists of 15 residues. CDR1 and CDR2 from the germline V gene are SQVTM and ANQGSEA. The ends lost 4 bases at V and 5 bases at J; junction bases unmatched: 9.

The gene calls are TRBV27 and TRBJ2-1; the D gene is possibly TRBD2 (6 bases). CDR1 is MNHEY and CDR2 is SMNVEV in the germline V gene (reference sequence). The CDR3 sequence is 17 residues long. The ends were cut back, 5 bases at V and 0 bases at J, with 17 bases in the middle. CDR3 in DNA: TGTGCCAGCAGTCGCACCCTGGCGGGGAGCTCCTACAATGAGCAGTTCTTC. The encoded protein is CASSRTLAGSSYNEQFF.

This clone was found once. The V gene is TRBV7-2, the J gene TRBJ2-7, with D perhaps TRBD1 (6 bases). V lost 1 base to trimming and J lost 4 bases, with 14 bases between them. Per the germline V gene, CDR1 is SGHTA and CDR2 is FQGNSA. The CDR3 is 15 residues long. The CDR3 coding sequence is TGTGCCAGCAGCTTAGGTACAGGACAGACTTACGAGCAGTACTTC. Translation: CASSLGTGQTYEQYF.

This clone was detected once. The CDR3 DNA reads as TGTGCCAGCAGCCAAGAAAGGGGTAGCGGGAGATACGAGCAGTACTTC. Translated, it gives CASSQERGSGRYEQYF. The J gene is TRBJ2-7, the V gene TRBV14; the match to TRBD2 covers 9 bases. Germline V gives CDR1 SGHDN, CDR2 FVKESK. The CDR3 loop spans 16 amino acids. Trimming at V came to 0 bases and at J to 4 bases, leaving 7 bases not matched to a gene.

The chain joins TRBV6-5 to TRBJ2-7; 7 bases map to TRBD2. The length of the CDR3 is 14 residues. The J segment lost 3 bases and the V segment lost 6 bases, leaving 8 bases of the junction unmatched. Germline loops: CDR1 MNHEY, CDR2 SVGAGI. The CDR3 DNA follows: TGTGCCAGCAGCCGGGCTAGCGGTTACTACGAGCAGTACTTC. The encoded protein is CASSRASGYYEQYF.

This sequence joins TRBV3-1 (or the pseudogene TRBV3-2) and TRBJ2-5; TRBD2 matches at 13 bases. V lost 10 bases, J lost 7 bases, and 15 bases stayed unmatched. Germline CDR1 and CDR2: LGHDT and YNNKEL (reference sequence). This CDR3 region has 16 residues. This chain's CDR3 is CATGTSGVRGIGTQYF. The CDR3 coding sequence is TGTGCCACCGGGACTAGCGGGGTCCGAGGAATAGGGACCCAGTACTTC.

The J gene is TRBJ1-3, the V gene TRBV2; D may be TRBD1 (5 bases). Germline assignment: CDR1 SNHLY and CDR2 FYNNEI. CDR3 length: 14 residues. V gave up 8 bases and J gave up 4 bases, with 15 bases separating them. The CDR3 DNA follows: TGTGCCAGCGCCAGTACCGGGGGAGGAAACACCATATATTTT. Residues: CASASTGGGNTIYF.

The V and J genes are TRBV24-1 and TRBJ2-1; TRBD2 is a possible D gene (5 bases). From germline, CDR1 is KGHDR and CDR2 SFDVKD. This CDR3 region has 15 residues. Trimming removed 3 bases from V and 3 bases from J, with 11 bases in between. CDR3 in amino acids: CATSDTDLDYNEQFF. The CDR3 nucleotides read TGTGCCACCAGTGATACGGACTTGGACTACAATGAGCAGTTCTTC.

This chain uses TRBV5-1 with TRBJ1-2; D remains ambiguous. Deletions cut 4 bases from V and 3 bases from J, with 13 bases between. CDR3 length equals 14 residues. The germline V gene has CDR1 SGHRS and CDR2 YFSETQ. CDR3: CASSLKAEDYGYTF. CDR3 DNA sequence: TGCGCCAGCAGCCTTAAGGCGGAGGACTATGGCTACACCTTC. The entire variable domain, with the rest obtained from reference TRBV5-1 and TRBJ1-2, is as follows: KAGVTQTPRYLIKTRGQQVTLSCSPISGHRSVSWYQQTPGQGLQFLFEYFSETQRNKGNFPGRFSGRQFSNSRSEMNVSTLELGDSALYLCASSLKAEDYGYTFGSGTRLTVV.

The chain's CDR3 is CATLGPDRVFYTF. DNA of the CDR3: TGTGCCACTCTCGGTCCGGACAGGGTCTTCTACACCTTC. The chain is built from TRBV6-6 and TRBJ1-2, with TRBD1 identical over 8 bases. CDR1 is MNHNY and CDR2 is SVGAGI in the germline V gene (reference sequence). The V segment lost 10 bases and the J segment 10 bases; nucleotides outside the gene matches: 14. The CDR3 totals 13 residues.

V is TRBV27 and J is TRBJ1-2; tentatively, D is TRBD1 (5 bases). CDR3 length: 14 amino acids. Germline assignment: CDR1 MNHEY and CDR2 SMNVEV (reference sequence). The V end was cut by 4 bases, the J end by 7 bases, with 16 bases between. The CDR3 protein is CASSYRGREAGYTF. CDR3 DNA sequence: TGTGCCAGCAGTTACCGGGGCAGGGAGGCTGGCTACACCTTC.

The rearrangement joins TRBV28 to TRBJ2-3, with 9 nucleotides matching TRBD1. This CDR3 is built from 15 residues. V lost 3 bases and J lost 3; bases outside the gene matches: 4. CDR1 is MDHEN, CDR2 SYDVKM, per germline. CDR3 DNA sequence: TGTGCCAGCAGTTTCCTAGGACAGGGGACAGATACGCAGTATTTT. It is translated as CASSFLGQGTDTQYF.

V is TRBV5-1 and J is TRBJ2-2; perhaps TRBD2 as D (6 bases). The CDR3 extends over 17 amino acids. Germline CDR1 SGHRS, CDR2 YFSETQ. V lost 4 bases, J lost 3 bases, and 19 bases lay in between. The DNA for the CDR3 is TGCGCCAGCAGCCCGGTTGTGGTAGCGGAGTACACCGGGGAGCTGTTTTTT. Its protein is CASSPVVVAEYTGELFF.

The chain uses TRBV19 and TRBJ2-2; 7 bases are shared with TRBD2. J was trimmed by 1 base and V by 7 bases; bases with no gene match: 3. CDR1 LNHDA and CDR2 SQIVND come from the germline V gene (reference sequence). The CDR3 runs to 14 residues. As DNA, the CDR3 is TGTGCCAGTACGAGCGGGATGAACACCGGGGAGCTGTTTTTT. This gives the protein CASTSGMNTGELFF.

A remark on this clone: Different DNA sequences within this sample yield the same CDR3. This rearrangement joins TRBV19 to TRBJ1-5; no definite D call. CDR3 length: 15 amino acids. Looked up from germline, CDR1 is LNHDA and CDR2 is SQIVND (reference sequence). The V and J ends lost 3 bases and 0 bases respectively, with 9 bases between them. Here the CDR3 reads CASSMRQISNQPQHF. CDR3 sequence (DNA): TGTGCCAGTAGTATGAGGCAGATTAGCAATCAGCCCCAGCATTTT.